A single sample gave rise to the 24 T cell receptor beta chains below, sequenced in a study of beta chain features in type 1 diabetes. cDNA synthesis used the whole RNA isolate, giving expressed TCRB sequences. Data came from immunoSEQ multiplex PCR; TCRdb stores just in-frame clones and leaves some out. Of 600,000 or so clones listed, roughly 13% are singletons. Whole-study results and caveats: All four CD4+ subsets from Type 1 diabetes patients carried moderately but significantly shorter TCRB CDR3s.

The antigens for these receptors are not known. The sequenced sample consisted of naive CD4+ T cells from blood. These receptors were collected from a man between 18 and 35 years old with type 1 diabetes.

A few counts support this clone. V usage is TRBV30 and J usage is TRBJ2-7, with a possible D match to TRBD2 (5 bases). The CDR3 has 12 residues. With 2 bases removed from V and 5 bases from J, the gap between germline ends came to 10 bases. The germline V gene has CDR1 GTSNPN and CDR2 SVGIG (reference sequence). CDR3 sequence (DNA): TGTGCCTGGAGTTTCCCGAGGGACGAGCAGTACTTC. Translation gives CAWSFPRDEQYF.

This clone was detected a few times. V usage is TRBV30 and J usage is TRBJ1-5, with D perhaps matching TRBD1 (5 bases). This CDR3 is 13 amino acids long. Between the trimmed V and J ends, which lost 6 bases and 4 bases, there was a span of 13 bases. Germline V CDR1 and CDR2: GTSNPN, SVGIG (reference sequence). The CDR3 loop is CACKDRPNQPQHF. CDR3 nucleotides: TGTGCCTGTAAAGACAGACCAAATCAGCCCCAGCATTTT.

This clone showed up just a few times. The chain joins TRBV27 to TRBJ2-6; unclear D gene. Per the germline V gene, CDR1 is MNHEY and CDR2 is SMNVEV (reference sequence). The CDR3 has 14 amino acids. V was cut by 6 bases and J by 1 base, with 7 bases left in between. The CDR3 region has the DNA TGTGCCAGCAGCTCCTTTTCTGGGGCCAACGTCCTGACTTTC. This sequence encodes CASSSFSGANVLTF. The full variable domain, in which reference TRBV27 and TRBJ2-6 provide the parts outside the CDR3, is EAQVTQNPRYLITVTGKKLTVTCSQNMNHEYMSWYRQDPGLGLRQIYYSMNVEVTDKGDVPEGYKVSRKEKRNFPLILESPSPNQTSLYFCASSSFSGANVLTFGAGSRLTVL.

V gene TRBV11-1 combines with J gene TRBJ1-5; D might be TRBD1 (5 bases). Germline V gene data show CDR1 as SGHAT and CDR2 as FQDESV (reference sequence). This CDR3 comprises 13 residues. Trimming removed 3 bases from V and 10 bases from J, with 13 bases in between. The CDR3 protein is CASSLYSQGPQHF. CDR3 in DNA: TGTGCCAGCAGCTTGTACAGCCAGGGTCCCCAGCATTTT.

The chain employs TRBV25-1 and TRBJ1-3; TRBD1 is a possible D gene (5 bases). CDR1 is MGHDK, CDR2 SYGVNS, per germline. CDR3 length: 15 amino acids. V was trimmed by 6 bases and J by 6 bases, leaving 18 bases between them. The CDR3 here is CASSPGGTAVNTIYF. CDR3 nucleotide sequence: TGTGCCAGCAGCCCAGGTGGGACCGCGGTAAACACCATATATTTT. The entire variable domain, with the rest obtained from reference TRBV25-1 and TRBJ1-3, is as follows: EADIYQTPRYLVIGTGKKITLECSQTMGHDKMYWYQQDPGMELHLIHYSYGVNSTEKGDLSSESTVSRIRTEHFPLTLESARPSHTSQYLCASSPGGTAVNTIYFGEGSWLTVV.

The chain has TRBV7-9 and TRBJ1-5; 7 bases are shared with TRBD1. V was clipped by 4 bases and J by 0 bases; unmatched bases: 9. The CDR3 is 17 amino acids. Germline CDR1 is SEHNR and CDR2 is FQNEAQ (reference sequence). The CDR3 loop reads CASSSSGQAYSNQPQHF. CDR3 DNA: TGTGCCAGCAGCTCGTCCGGACAGGCCTATAGCAATCAGCCCCAGCATTTT.

This clone was observed a handful of times. The V and J genes are TRBV14 and TRBJ2-1, with D uncertain. This CDR3 region has 14 residues. The germline V gene encodes CDR1 SGHDN and CDR2 FVKESK. Trimming took off 2 bases at V and 2 bases at J, with 7 bases between the two ends. This CDR3 reads CASSQNSPYNEQFF. CDR3 DNA sequence: TGTGCCAGCAGCCAAAACAGTCCCTACAATGAGCAGTTCTTC.

V usage is TRBV25-1 and J usage is TRBJ2-1; no firm D call. Germline-derived CDR1 and CDR2 are MGHDK and SYGVNS. This CDR3 is built from 11 residues. V shed 2 bases and J shed 7 bases, with 3 bases lying between them. CDR3 DNA: TGTGCCAGCAGTGAAAGAAATGAGCAGTTCTTC. Encoded protein: CASSERNEQFF.

This clone showed up just a few times. The V and J genes are TRBV20-1 and TRBJ2-1; D call uncertain. Deletions cut 5 bases from V and 4 bases from J, with 6 bases between. The CDR3 totals 11 residues. From germline, CDR1 is DFQATT and CDR2 SNEGSKA (reference sequence). In nucleotides, the CDR3 is TGCAGTGCTGGCTTATACAATGAGCAGTTCTTC. Protein sequence: CSAGLYNEQFF.

This clone was recorded a few times. The rearrangement joins TRBV30 to TRBJ2-1; 9 bases align to TRBD2. V shed 2 bases and J 5 bases; nucleotides not matched to a gene: 7. This CDR3 region has 15 residues. Per the germline V gene, CDR1 is GTSNPN and CDR2 is SVGIG (reference sequence). The CDR3 DNA is TGTGCCTGGAGTACAGGACTAGCGAACGACAATGAGCAGTTCTTC. As protein: CAWSTGLANDNEQFF.

This rearrangement joins TRBV10-3 to TRBJ2-2, with D unresolved. The V end was cut by 6 bases, the J end by 6 bases, with 11 bases between. The length of the CDR3 is 13 residues. CDR1 is ENHRY, CDR2 SYGVKD, per germline. CDR3 sequence reads: CAIRGSGAGELFF. CDR3 DNA: TGTGCCATCAGGGGGTCGGGCGCCGGGGAGCTGTTTTTT.

A few counts support this clone. The V gene is TRBV6-5, the J gene TRBJ2-3; TRBD2 matches at 8 bases. The germline V gene has CDR1 MNHEY and CDR2 SVGAGI. This CDR3 is 15 amino acids long. Trimming cost V 6 bases and J 2 bases; bases outside gene matches: 7. The CDR3 region has the DNA TGTGCCAGCAGGGAGACTAGCGCGTACACAGATACGCAGTATTTT. Protein product: CASRETSAYTDTQYF.

This clone appeared a single time. The chain recombines TRBV11-2 with TRBJ2-3; 12 bases are shared with TRBD2. The length of the CDR3 is 13 residues. With V trimmed by 5 bases and J by 14 bases, 8 bases remained unmatched. Germline V lookup: CDR1 SGHAT, CDR2 FQNNGV. The CDR3 nucleotides are TGTGCCAGCAGCACGAGGACTAGCGGGACGGTGTATTTT. It translates to CASSTRTSGTVYF.

The chain has TRBV30 and TRBJ2-7; no firm D call. V lost 7 bases and J 0 bases, leaving 19 bases between the germline ends. The germline V gene has CDR1 GTSNPN and CDR2 SVGIG (reference sequence). The CDR3 consists of 15 residues. In DNA, the CDR3 is TGTGCCTCCCAGCCCCATCAGGCCTACTCCTACGAGCAGTACTTC. It specifies CASQPHQAYSYEQYF. Full variable domain (missing parts from reference TRBV30 and TRBJ2-7): SQTIHQWPATLVQPVGSPLSLECTVEGTSNPNLYWYRQAAGRGLQLLFYSVGIGQISSEVPQNLSASRPQDRQFILSSKKLLLSDSGFYLCASQPHQAYSYEQYFGPGTRLTVT.

The chain employs TRBV2 and TRBJ2-1, with D tentatively TRBD2 (5 bases). The length of the CDR3 is 16 residues. The V and J ends lost 11 bases and 0 bases respectively, with 20 bases between them. The germline gives CDR1 SNHLY, CDR2 FYNNEI. The CDR3 protein is CAFRGRELSSYNEQFF. Here the CDR3 DNA reads TGTGCCTTTCGGGGAAGGGAACTTAGCTCCTACAATGAGCAGTTCTTC.

V gene TRBV20-1 combines with J gene TRBJ2-7; D ambiguous. Germline CDR1 and CDR2: DFQATT and SNEGSKA (reference sequence). The CDR3 is 11 residues long. The V and J ends lost 5 bases and 7 bases respectively, with 12 bases between them. CDR3 amino acids: CSALGGREQYF. The CDR3 bases are TGCAGTGCTCTGGGCGGCAGGGAGCAGTACTTC.

A word on this clone: Other nucleotide sequences from this sample produce the same CDR3. This rearrangement joins TRBV27 to TRBJ1-2; TRBD1 aligns across 9 bases. The germline gives CDR1 MNHEY, CDR2 SMNVEV (reference sequence). The V and J ends lost 6 bases and 1 base, in that order; junction bases with no gene match: 3. The CDR3 covers 14 residues. The CDR3 DNA reads TGTGCCAGCAGCCCGGGACAGGGTAACTATGGCTACACCTTC. Translation gives CASSPGQGNYGYTF.

This clone has only a few counts. This chain connects TRBV28 to TRBJ1-2; D unresolved. Germline CDR1 is MDHEN and CDR2 is SYDVKM. This CDR3 is 12 amino acids long. V lost 6 bases and J lost 4, with 9 bases in between. CDR3 sequence (DNA): TGTGCCAGCAGGGACGGCTTCTATGGCTACACCTTC. Encoded protein: CASRDGFYGYTF.

This clone was seen more than once but under ten times. The rearrangement joins TRBV30 to TRBJ2-7; 8 bases are a match to TRBD2. The germline V gene has CDR1 GTSNPN and CDR2 SVGIG (reference sequence). V lost 8 bases, J lost 5 bases, and 11 bases stayed unmatched. The CDR3 spans 13 residues. In DNA, the CDR3 is TGTGCCCGTTCCCGGGGGGGCTTCAACGAGCAGTACTTC. Amino acid sequence: CARSRGGFNEQYF. Full variable domain (rest looked up from reference TRBV30 and TRBJ2-7): SQTIHQWPATLVQPVGSPLSLECTVEGTSNPNLYWYRQAAGRGLQLLFYSVGIGQISSEVPQNLSASRPQDRQFILSSKKLLLSDSGFYLCARSRGGFNEQYFGPGTRLTVT.

This clone was seen a few times. The chain couples TRBV4-3 to TRBJ1-6, with 8 bases aligning to TRBD1. Germline V gives CDR1 LGHNA, CDR2 YSLEER. The CDR3 consists of 16 residues. Trimming cost V 0 bases and J 10 bases; bases outside gene matches: 8. The CDR3 reads CASSQDRATGVSPLHF. DNA for the CDR3: TGCGCCAGCAGCCAAGATCGGGCGACAGGGGTCTCACCCCTCCACTTT.

The V call is TRBV11-2, the J call TRBJ2-3, with 8 positions matching TRBD1. CDR3 size: 17 residues. The V segment lost 1 base and the J segment 3 bases; nucleotides outside the gene matches: 9. Germline CDR1 SGHAT, CDR2 FQNNGV. The DNA of the CDR3 is TGTGCCAGCAGCTTAGCCCCCCAGGGGGCCTATACAGATACGCAGTATTTT. Amino acids: CASSLAPQGAYTDTQYF.

The chain is built from TRBV19 and TRBJ1-2; D gene uncertain. Trimming pared 4 bases from V and 3 bases from J, leaving 3 bases between. The CDR3 covers 11 residues. CDR1 LNHDA and CDR2 SQIVND come from the germline V gene (reference sequence). CDR3 nucleotides: TGTGCCAGTAGTAATGACTATGGCTACACCTTC. It is translated as CASSNDYGYTF.

This clone was seen a few times. The chain couples TRBV30 to TRBJ2-3; D is unresolved. Trimming removed 5 bases from V and 0 bases from J, with 15 bases in between. Looked up from germline, CDR1 is GTSNPN and CDR2 is SVGIG (reference sequence). CDR3 length: 15 residues. This CDR3 is CAWWTLGTSTDTQYF. The CDR3 DNA follows: TGTGCCTGGTGGACCCTTGGTACCAGCACAGATACGCAGTATTTT. Variable domain in full (rest from reference TRBV30 and TRBJ2-3): SQTIHQWPATLVQPVGSPLSLECTVEGTSNPNLYWYRQAAGRGLQLLFYSVGIGQISSEVPQNLSASRPQDRQFILSSKKLLLSDSGFYLCAWWTLGTSTDTQYFGPGTRLTVL.

This clone was detected a few times. DNA for the CDR3: TGTGCCAGCTCACCGTTACTAGAACAAGAGACCCAGTACTTC. Translation gives CASSPLLEQETQYF. The V call is TRBV18, the J call TRBJ2-5; the D gene is possibly TRBD2 (5 bases). Germline V gives CDR1 KGHSH, CDR2 LQKENI. The ends were cut back, 3 bases at V and 2 bases at J, with 10 bases in the middle. The CDR3 contains 14 residues. Based on the CDR3 plus reference TRBV18 and TRBJ2-5, the full variable domain is NAGVMQNPRHLVRRRGQEARLRCSPMKGHSHVYWYRQLPEEGLKFMVYLQKENIIDESGMPKERFSAEFPKEGPSILRIQQVVRGDSAAYFCASSPLLEQETQYFGPGTRLLVL.